This T cell receptor (beta chain) was obtained from a study of blood T cell repertoires in COVID-19. In the original workflow: Amplification of reference gene primers provided the estimated nucleated cell counts. Libraries were prepared by immunoSEQ multiplex PCR; TCRdb keeps only in-frame clonotypes and omits some of them. From that table come the V and J calls and clone size; the DNA was used to work out D and trimming. The sample holds 110,000 or so clones, roughly three quarters seen once. The CDR3 length is 15 residues. Germline assignment: CDR1 SNHLY and CDR2 FYNNEI. Trimming took 6 bases from V and 2 from J; bases not matched to a gene: 7.

The chain has TRBV2 and TRBJ1-2; TRBD1 matches at 9 bases. What was sequenced was peripheral blood. The TCR sequence derives from a human donor in a cohort sampled during active COVID-19. CDR3 nucleotides: TGTGCCAGCAGGACCACAGGGGGCCTGAACTATGGCTACACCTTC. Protein product: CASRTTGGLNYGYTF. The variable domain in full, with the rest retrieved from reference TRBV2 and TRBJ1-2, is EPEVTQTPSHQVTQMGQEVILRCVPISNHLYFYWYRQILGQKVEFLVSFYNNEISEKSEIFDDQFSVERPDGSNFTLKIRSTKLEDSAMYFCASRTTGGLNYGYTFGSGTRLTVV.